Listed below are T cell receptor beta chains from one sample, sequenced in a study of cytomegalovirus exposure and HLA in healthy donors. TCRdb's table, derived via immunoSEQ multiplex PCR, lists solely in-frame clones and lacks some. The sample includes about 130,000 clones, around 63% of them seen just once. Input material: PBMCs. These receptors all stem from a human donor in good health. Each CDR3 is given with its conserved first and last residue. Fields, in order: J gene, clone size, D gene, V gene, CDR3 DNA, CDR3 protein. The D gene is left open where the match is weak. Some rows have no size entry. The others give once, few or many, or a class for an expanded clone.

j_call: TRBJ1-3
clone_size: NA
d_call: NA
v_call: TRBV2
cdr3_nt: TGTGCCAGCAGTGTAAACGGGAAACCTGGAAACACCATATATTTT
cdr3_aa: CASSVNGKPGNTIYF

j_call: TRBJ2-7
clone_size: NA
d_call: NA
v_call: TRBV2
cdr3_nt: TGTGCCAGCAGTCTGGGGGCTGACGAGCAGTACTTC
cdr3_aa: CASSLGADEQYF

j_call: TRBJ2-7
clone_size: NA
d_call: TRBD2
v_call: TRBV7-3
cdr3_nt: TGTGCCAGCAGCCCAGCGGGCGGGAGTACCTACGAGCAGTACTTC
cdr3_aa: CASSPAGGSTYEQYF

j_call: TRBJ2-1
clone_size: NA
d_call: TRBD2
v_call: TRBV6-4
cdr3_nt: TGTGCCAGCAGTGTCGGACTAGCCTCTAATGAGCAGTTCTTC
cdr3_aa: CASSVGLASNEQFF

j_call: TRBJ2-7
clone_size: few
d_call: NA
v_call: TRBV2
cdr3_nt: TGTGCCAGCAGTGACAGGCTTGGATCCTACGAGCAGTACTTC
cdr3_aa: CASSDRLGSYEQYF

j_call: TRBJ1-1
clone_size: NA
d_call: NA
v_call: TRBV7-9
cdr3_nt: TGTGCCAGCAGCTTACCAGTTATGGACACTGAAGCTTTCTTT
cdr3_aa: CASSLPVMDTEAFF

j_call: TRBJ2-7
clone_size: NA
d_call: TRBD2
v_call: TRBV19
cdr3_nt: TGTGCCAGTAGTAGGGGGGGACCGCTATACGAGCAGTACTTC
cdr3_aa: CASSRGGPLYEQYF

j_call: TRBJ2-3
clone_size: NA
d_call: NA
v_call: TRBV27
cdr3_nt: TGTGCCAGCAGTAGGAGTTTGGGTACAGATACGCAGTATTTT
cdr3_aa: CASSRSLGTDTQYF

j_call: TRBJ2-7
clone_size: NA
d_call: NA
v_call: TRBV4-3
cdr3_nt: TGCGCCAGCAGCCCGGTGTACGAGCAGTACTTC
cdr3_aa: CASSPVYEQYF

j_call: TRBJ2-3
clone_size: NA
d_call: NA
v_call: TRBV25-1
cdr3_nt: TGTGCCAGCAGTGAATTGGGGGGAGATACGCAGTATTTT
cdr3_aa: CASSELGGDTQYF

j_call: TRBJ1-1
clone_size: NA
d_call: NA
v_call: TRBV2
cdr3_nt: TGTGCCAGCAGTCGAATGGGACAGAACACTGAAGCTTTCTTT
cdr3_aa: CASSRMGQNTEAFF

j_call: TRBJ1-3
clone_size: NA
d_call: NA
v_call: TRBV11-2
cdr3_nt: TGTGCCAGCAGCTGGGCTTCTGGAAACACCATATATTTT
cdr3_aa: CASSWASGNTIYF

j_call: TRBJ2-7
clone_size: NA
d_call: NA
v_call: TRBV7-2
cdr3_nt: TGTGCCAGCAGCTCTACCTCTGGCGAGCAGTACTTC
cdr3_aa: CASSSTSGEQYF

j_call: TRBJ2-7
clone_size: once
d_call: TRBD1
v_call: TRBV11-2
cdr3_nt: TGTGCCAGCAGCTTAGAGCAGACAGGGGGCGAGCAGTACTTC
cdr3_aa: CASSLEQTGGEQYF

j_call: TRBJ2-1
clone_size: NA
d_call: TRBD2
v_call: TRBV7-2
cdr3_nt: TGTGCCAGCAGCTCGCCGGGACTAGCTAATGAGCAGTTCTTC
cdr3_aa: CASSSPGLANEQFF

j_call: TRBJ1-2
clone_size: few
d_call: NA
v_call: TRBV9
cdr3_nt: TGTGCCAGCAGCCCGGGCGGGGCGGATCTCTATGGCTACACCTTC
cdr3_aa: CASSPGGADLYGYTF

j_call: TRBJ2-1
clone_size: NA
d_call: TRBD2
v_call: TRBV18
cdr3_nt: TGTGCCAGCTCACCGGGGACTAGCGGATTAAGCTCCTACAATGAGCAGTTCTTC
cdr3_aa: CASSPGTSGLSSYNEQFF

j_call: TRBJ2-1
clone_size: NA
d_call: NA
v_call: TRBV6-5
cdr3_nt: TGTGCCTCCCTCCGTCGGTGGGAGGCCAACAATGAGCAGTTCTTC
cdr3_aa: CASLRRWEANNEQFF